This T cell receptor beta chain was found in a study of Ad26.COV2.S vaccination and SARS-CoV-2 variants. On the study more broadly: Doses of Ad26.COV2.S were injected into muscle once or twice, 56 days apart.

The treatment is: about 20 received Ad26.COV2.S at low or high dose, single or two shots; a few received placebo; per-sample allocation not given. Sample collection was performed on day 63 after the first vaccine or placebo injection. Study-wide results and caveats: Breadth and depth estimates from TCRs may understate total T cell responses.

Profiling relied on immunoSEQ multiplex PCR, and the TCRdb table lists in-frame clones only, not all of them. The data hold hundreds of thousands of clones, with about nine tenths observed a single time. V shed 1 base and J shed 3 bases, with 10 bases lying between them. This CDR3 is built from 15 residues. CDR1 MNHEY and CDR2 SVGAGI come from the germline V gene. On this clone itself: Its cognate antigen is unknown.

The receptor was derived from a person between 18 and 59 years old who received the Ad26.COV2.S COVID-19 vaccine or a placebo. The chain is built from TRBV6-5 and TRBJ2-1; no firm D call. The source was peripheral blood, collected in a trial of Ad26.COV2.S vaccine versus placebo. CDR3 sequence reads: CASSYFPDHYNEQFF. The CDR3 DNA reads TGTGCCAGCAGTTACTTCCCCGATCACTACAATGAGCAGTTCTTC.